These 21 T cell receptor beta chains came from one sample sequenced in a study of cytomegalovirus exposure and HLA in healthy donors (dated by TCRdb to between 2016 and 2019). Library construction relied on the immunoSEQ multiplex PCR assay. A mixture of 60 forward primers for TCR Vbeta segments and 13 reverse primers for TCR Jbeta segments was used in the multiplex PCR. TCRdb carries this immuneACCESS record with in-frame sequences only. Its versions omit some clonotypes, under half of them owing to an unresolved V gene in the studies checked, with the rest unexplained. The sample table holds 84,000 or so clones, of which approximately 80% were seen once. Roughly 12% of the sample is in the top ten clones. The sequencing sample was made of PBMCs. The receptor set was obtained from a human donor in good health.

The CDR3 DNA sequence: TGTGCCAGCAGCGCCGGACAGGGCTTCACTGAAGCTTTCTTT. Its translation is CASSAGQGFTEAFF. This chain links TRBV9 with TRBJ1-1; 8 bases match TRBD1. V lost 3 bases and J lost 4; bases outside the gene matches: 5. CDR3 length equals 14 residues. Per the germline V gene, CDR1 is SGDLS and CDR2 is YYNGEE.

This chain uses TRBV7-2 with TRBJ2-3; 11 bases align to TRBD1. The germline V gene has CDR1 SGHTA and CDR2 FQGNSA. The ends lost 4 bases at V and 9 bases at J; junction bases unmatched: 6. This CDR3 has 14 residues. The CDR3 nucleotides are TGTGCCAGCAGCTCGCGGACAGGGGGCGGGACGCAGTATTTT. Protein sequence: CASSSRTGGGTQYF. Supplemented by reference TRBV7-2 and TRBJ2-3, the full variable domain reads GAGVSQSPSNKVTEKGKDVELRCDPISGHTALYWYRQSLGQGLEFLIYFQGNSAPDKSGLPSDRFSAERTGGSVSTLTIQRTQQEDSAVYLCASSSRTGGGTQYFGPGTRLTVL.

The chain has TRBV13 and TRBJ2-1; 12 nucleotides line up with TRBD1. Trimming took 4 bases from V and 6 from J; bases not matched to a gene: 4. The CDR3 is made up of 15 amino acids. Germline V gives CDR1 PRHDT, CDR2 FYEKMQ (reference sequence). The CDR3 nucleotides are TGTGCCAGCAGCTCCGGGACAGGGGGCTTCAATGAGCAGTTCTTC. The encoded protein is CASSSGTGGFNEQFF.

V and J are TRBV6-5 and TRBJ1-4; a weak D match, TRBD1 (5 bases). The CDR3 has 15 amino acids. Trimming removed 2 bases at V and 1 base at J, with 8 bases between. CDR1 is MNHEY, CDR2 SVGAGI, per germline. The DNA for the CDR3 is TGTGCCAGCAGTTACGCAGGGAAAACTAATGAAAAACTGTTTTTT. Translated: CASSYAGKTNEKLFF.

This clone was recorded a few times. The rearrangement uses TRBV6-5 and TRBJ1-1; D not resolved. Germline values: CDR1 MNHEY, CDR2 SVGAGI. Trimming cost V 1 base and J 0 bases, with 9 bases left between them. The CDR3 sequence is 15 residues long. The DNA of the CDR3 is TGTGCCAGCAGTTACTGGGGAGGGATGAACACTGAAGCTTTCTTT. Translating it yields CASSYWGGMNTEAFF.

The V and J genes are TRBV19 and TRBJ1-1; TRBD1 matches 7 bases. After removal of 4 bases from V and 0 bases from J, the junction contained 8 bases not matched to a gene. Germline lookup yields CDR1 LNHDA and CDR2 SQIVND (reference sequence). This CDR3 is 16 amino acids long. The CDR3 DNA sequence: TGTGCCAGTAGTAGGGACCCGGGACAGTTGAACACTGAAGCTTTCTTT. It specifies CASSRDPGQLNTEAFF.

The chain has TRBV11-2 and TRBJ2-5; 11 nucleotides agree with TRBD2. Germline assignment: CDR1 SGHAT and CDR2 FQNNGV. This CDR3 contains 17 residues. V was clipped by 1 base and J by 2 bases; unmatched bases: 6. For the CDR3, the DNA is TGTGCCAGCAGCTTAGTGGGGTTAGCGGGGGGGCAAGAGACCCAGTACTTC. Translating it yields CASSLVGLAGGQETQYF.

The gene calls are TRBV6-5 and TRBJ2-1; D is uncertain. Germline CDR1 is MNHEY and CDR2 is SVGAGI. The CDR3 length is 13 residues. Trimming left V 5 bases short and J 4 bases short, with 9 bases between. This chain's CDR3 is CASSATHYNEQFF. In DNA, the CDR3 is TGTGCCAGCAGTGCCACTCATTACAATGAGCAGTTCTTC.

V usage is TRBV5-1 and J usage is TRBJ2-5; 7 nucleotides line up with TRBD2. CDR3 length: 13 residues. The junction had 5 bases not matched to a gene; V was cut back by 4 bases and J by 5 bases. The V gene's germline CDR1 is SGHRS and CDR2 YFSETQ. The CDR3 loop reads CASSPTSTETQYF. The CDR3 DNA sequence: TGCGCCAGCAGCCCGACTAGCACGGAGACCCAGTACTTC.

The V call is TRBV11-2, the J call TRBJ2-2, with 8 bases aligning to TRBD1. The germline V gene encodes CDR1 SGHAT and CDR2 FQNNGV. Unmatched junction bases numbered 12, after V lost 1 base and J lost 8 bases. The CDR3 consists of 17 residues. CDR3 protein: CASSLVGDRRLLGELFF. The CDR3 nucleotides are TGTGCCAGCAGCTTAGTAGGGGACAGGCGCCTTTTGGGGGAGCTGTTTTTT.

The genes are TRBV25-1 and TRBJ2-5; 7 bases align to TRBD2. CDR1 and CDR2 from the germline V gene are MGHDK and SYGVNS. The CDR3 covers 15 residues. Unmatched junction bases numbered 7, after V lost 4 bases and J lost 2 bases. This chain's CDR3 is CASSGGGFRQETQYF. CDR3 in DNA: TGTGCCAGCAGTGGGGGGGGGTTCCGACAAGAGACCCAGTACTTC.

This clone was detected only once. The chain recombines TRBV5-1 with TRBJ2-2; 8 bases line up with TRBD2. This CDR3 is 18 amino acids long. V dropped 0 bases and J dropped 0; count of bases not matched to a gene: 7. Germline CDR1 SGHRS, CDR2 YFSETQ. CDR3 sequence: CASSLVRGGPANTGELFF. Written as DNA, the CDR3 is TGCGCCAGCAGCTTGGTCCGGGGGGGCCCGGCGAACACCGGGGAGCTGTTTTTT.

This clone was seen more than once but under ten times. The CDR3 region is CASSQGLTGPSYEQYF. The CDR3 DNA sequence: TGCGCCAGCAGCCAAGGACTGACAGGTCCCTCCTACGAGCAGTACTTC. J is TRBJ2-7 and V is TRBV4-3; the D gene is possibly TRBD1 (6 bases). Deletions cut 1 base from V and 0 bases from J, with 13 bases between. CDR3 size: 16 residues. CDR1 is LGHNA and CDR2 is YSLEER in the germline V gene.

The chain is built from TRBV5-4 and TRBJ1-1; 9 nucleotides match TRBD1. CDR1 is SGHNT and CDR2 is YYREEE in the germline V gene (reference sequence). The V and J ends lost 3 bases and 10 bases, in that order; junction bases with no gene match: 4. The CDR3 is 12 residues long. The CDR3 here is CASSWGQGGAFF. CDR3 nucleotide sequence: TGTGCCAGCAGCTGGGGACAGGGTGGAGCTTTCTTT.

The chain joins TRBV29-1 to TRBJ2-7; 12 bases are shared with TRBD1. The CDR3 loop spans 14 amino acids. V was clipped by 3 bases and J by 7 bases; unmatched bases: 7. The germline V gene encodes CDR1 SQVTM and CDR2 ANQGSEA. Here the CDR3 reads CSVDPGQGAGEQYF. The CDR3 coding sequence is TGCAGCGTTGATCCGGGACAGGGGGCTGGTGAGCAGTACTTC.

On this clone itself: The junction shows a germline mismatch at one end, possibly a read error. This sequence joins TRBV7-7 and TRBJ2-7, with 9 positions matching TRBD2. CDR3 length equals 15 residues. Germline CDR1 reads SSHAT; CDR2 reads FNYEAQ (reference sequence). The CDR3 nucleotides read TGTGCTAGCAGCCTCAGGAGCGGGGGGTACTACGAGCAGTACTTC. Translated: CASSLRSGGYYEQYF. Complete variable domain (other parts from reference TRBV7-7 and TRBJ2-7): GAGVSQSPRYKVTKRGQDVTLRCDPISSHATLYWYQQALGQGPEFLTYFNYEAQPDKSGLPSDRFSAERPEGSISTLTIQRTEQRDSAMYRCASSLRSGGYYEQYFGPGTRLTVT.

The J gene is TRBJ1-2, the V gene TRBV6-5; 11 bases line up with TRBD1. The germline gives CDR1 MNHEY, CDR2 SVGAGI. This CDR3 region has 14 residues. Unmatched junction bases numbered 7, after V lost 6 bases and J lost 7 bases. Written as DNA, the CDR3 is TGTGCCAGCAGCCCTCCGGGGACAGGGGGTGGCTACACCTTC. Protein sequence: CASSPPGTGGGYTF.

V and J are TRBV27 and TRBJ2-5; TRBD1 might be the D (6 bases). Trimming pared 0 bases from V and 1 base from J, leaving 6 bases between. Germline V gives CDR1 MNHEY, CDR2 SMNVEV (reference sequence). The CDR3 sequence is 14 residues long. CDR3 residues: CASSLSTGQETQYF. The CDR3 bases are TGTGCCAGCAGTTTATCGACAGGCCAAGAGACCCAGTACTTC.

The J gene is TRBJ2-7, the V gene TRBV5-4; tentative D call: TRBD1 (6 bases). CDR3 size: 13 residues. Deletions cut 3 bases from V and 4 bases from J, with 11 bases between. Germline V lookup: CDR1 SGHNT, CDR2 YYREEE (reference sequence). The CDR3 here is CASSSDRSYEQYF. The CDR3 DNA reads TGTGCCAGCAGCTCCGACAGGAGTTACGAGCAGTACTTC.

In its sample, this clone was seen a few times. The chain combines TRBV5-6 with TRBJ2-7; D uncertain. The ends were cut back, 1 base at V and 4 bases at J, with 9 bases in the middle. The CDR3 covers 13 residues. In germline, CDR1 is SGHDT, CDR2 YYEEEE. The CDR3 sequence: CASSLFREYEQYF. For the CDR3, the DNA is TGTGCCAGCAGCTTGTTCCGAGAGTACGAGCAGTACTTC.

CDR3 region: CASNPGLAGGSDTQYF. In nucleotides, the CDR3 is TGTGCCAGCAACCCGGGACTAGCGGGGGGCTCAGATACGCAGTATTTT. The rearrangement uses TRBV14 and TRBJ2-3, with TRBD2 matching over 15 bases. This CDR3 contains 16 residues. The V gene end was trimmed by 7 bases and the J gene end by 4 bases; junction bases not matched to a gene: 6. Germline CDR1 is SGHDN and CDR2 is FVKESK.